These 31 T cell receptor beta chains originate from one sample sequenced in a study of blood T cell repertoires in COVID-19. Profiled with immunoSEQ multiplex PCR; TCRdb holds only in-frame clones, not every one. Here the sample spans about 100,000 clones, 84% being singletons. Sequencing input: peripheral blood. These receptor sequences come from a human donor in a cohort sampled during active COVID-19.

This sequence joins TRBV6-4 and TRBJ2-6; D ambiguous. Trimming removed 0 bases from V and 0 bases from J, with 9 bases in between. The germline gives CDR1 MRHNA, CDR2 SNTAGT. This CDR3 region has 17 residues. CDR3 residues: CASSDSARSSGANVLTF. The CDR3 DNA follows: TGTGCCAGCAGTGACTCAGCGAGGAGCTCTGGGGCCAACGTCCTGACTTTC.

The chain links TRBV7-2 to TRBJ2-2; tentative D call: TRBD2 (6 bases). This CDR3 is 15 amino acids long. V was pared by 4 bases and J by 4 bases, with 13 bases between. From germline, CDR1 is SGHTA and CDR2 FQGNSA. CDR3 protein: CASSWRGLATGELFF. CDR3 DNA sequence: TGTGCCAGCAGCTGGAGGGGTCTCGCCACCGGGGAGCTGTTTTTT.

The chain employs TRBV7-6 and TRBJ2-2; 9 nucleotides match TRBD2. J lost 1 base, V lost 3 bases, and 3 bases had no gene match. Germline V gene sequence: CDR1 SGHVS, CDR2 FNYEAQ. The CDR3 runs to 16 residues. The CDR3, as DNA: TGTGCCAGCAGCTTGGGACTAGCACAGAACACCGGGGAGCTGTTTTTT. This translates into CASSLGLAQNTGELFF. Drawing the rest from reference TRBV7-6 and TRBJ2-2, the complete variable domain is GAGVSQSPRYKVTKRGQDVALRCDPISGHVSLYWYRQALGQGPEFLTYFNYEAQQDKSGLPNDRFSAERPEGSISTLTIQRTEQRDSAMYRCASSLGLAQNTGELFFGEGSRLTVL.

The rearrangement joins TRBV28 to TRBJ2-3; 12 positions agree with TRBD2. Trimming took 10 bases from V and 5 from J; bases not matched to a gene: 16. Germline lookup yields CDR1 MDHEN and CDR2 SYDVKM. This CDR3 comprises 17 residues. CDR3 sequence: CATTGLAGTSWGDTQYF. The DNA of the CDR3 is TGTGCCACCACAGGACTAGCGGGAACTAGCTGGGGAGATACGCAGTATTTT.

The chain recombines TRBV7-2 with TRBJ2-3; 7 bases line up with TRBD2. The CDR3 loop spans 15 amino acids. V lost 4 bases, J lost 0 bases, and 4 bases stayed unmatched. Germline CDR1 is SGHTA and CDR2 is FQGNSA. The CDR3 reads CASSSQRGSTDTQYF. The CDR3 nucleotides are TGTGCCAGCAGCTCCCAGCGGGGAAGCACAGATACGCAGTATTTT.

A note on this clone: The same CDR3 can be traced to other DNA sequences in this sample. The genes are TRBV4-3 and TRBJ2-1, with D perhaps TRBD2 (5 bases). In germline, CDR1 is LGHNA, CDR2 YSLEER. Trimming shortened V by 1 base and J by 3 bases, and 7 bases separated the two germline ends. The CDR3 is made up of 14 amino acids. The CDR3 here is CASSQGRGYNEQFF. Written as DNA, the CDR3 is TGCGCCAGCAGCCAAGGACGGGGCTACAATGAGCAGTTCTTC.

Only one count was recorded for this clone. This sequence joins TRBV27 and TRBJ2-1, with a tentative D call TRBD1 (6 bases). From germline, CDR1 is MNHEY and CDR2 SMNVEV (reference sequence). The CDR3 is 16 residues long. V was clipped by 6 bases and J by 2 bases, with 17 bases between them. The CDR3 DNA reads as TGTGCCAGCAGCACCCGCACCGGGACACCCTACAATGAGCAGTTCTTC. This encodes CASSTRTGTPYNEQFF.

The V call is TRBV4-1, the J call TRBJ2-1, with TRBD2 as a possible D gene (5 bases). The CDR3 length is 15 residues. Germline values: CDR1 MGHRA, CDR2 YSYEKL. The germline V and J ends were trimmed by 3 bases and 1 base, with 10 bases remaining between them. The CDR3 sequence is CASSQSGGSYNEQFF. The CDR3 DNA is TGCGCCAGCAGCCAGAGCGGAGGTTCCTACAATGAGCAGTTCTTC.

The chain employs TRBV5-1 and TRBJ2-3, with 8 bases lining up with TRBD2. The CDR3 runs 18 residues. J lost 2 bases, V lost 3 bases, and 14 bases had no gene match. Germline V gene data show CDR1 as SGHRS and CDR2 as YFSETQ. The CDR3 DNA reads as TGCGCCAGCAGCTCACAGATGGGGGCGGGAGGATACACAGATACGCAGTATTTT. Translation gives CASSSQMGAGGYTDTQYF.

V gene TRBV2 combines with J gene TRBJ2-2; D perhaps matches TRBD1 (6 bases). Germline CDR1 and CDR2: SNHLY and FYNNEI. The CDR3 extends over 15 amino acids. The ends were cut back, 8 bases at V and 2 bases at J, with 15 bases in the middle. The chain's CDR3 is CASDKDSLNTGELFF. DNA of the CDR3: TGTGCCAGCGACAAGGACAGTCTCAACACCGGGGAGCTGTTTTTT. Full variable domain (missing parts from reference TRBV2 and TRBJ2-2): EPEVTQTPSHQVTQMGQEVILRCVPISNHLYFYWYRQILGQKVEFLVSFYNNEISEKSEIFDDQFSVERPDGSNFTLKIRSTKLEDSAMYFCASDKDSLNTGELFFGEGSRLTVL.

The J gene is TRBJ2-1, the V gene TRBV12-3 or TRBV12-4; 8 bases line up with TRBD2. V lost 5 bases and J lost 15; bases outside the gene matches: 12. The CDR3 runs 13 residues. The CDR3 loop reads CASSNLAGISGFF. CDR3 DNA sequence: TGTGCCAGCAGTAACCTAGCGGGTATTTCGGGGTTCTTC.

This sequence joins TRBV2 and TRBJ1-1, with no clear D. Trimming removed 4 bases from V and 2 bases from J, with 11 bases in between. The CDR3 has 14 residues. CDR1 SNHLY and CDR2 FYNNEI come from the germline V gene. The CDR3 DNA is TGTGCCAGCAGTGCTCAGGCGCTTAACACTGAAGCTTTCTTT. Protein product: CASSAQALNTEAFF.

In its sample, this clone was seen a few times. J is TRBJ1-2 and V is TRBV25-1; D is unclear. The V end was cut by 9 bases, the J end by 4 bases, with 15 bases between. Germline V gene sequence: CDR1 MGHDK, CDR2 SYGVNS. The CDR3 length is 13 residues. The CDR3: CASSRTDSYGYTF. The CDR3 DNA reads as TGTGCCAGTTCCCGGACGGACTCCTATGGCTACACCTTC.

The chain joins TRBV28 to TRBJ1-2, with D uncertain. This CDR3 has 14 amino acids. The germline CDR1 and CDR2 sequences are MDHEN and SYDVKM. Deletions cut 0 bases from V and 5 bases from J, with 10 bases between. CDR3 nucleotide sequence: TGTGCCAGCAGTTTATGGCAGGACTCATATGGCTACACCTTC. Its translation is CASSLWQDSYGYTF.

V usage is TRBV13 and J usage is TRBJ2-2, with 7 positions matching TRBD2. Germline V gene sequence: CDR1 PRHDT, CDR2 FYEKMQ (reference sequence). The junction had 13 bases not matched to a gene; V was cut back by 0 bases and J by 3 bases. The CDR3 has 19 residues. For the CDR3, the DNA is TGTGCCAGCAGCTTAGGATACTCTAGCGGCTTGGGGGACACCGGGGAGCTGTTTTTT. Protein sequence: CASSLGYSSGLGDTGELFF.

Turning to this clone: This is likely a read error, given that the CDR3 carries no conserved phenylalanine or tryptophan at its end. The DNA is left out, because the CDR3 cannot be placed on it with certainty; the CDR3 is given as TCRdb lists it. J is TRBJ1-2 and V is TRBV15. The CDR3 is made up of 8 amino acids, end residues included. Germline CDR1 and CDR2: LNHNV and YYDKDF (reference sequence). CDR3: CATSRGTR.

A single count supports this clone. The gene calls are TRBV10-3 and TRBJ2-7, with D tentatively TRBD1 (5 bases). Per the germline V gene, CDR1 is ENHRY and CDR2 is SYGVKD. The CDR3 consists of 13 residues. V dropped 10 bases and J dropped 2 bases, with 15 bases sitting between them. DNA for the CDR3: TGTGCCACTTGGACAAGTCAAACCTACGAGCAGTACTTC. It translates to CATWTSQTYEQYF.

CDR3 sequence (DNA): TGCGCCAGCAGCACGGAGGGGACAGTTAACATTCAGTACTTC. This gives the protein CASSTEGTVNIQYF. The chain links TRBV5-1 to TRBJ2-4; TRBD1 is a possible D gene (7 bases). The V gene's germline CDR1 is SGHRS and CDR2 YFSETQ. This CDR3 contains 14 residues. V gave up 4 bases and J gave up 7 bases, with 15 bases separating them.

The chain employs TRBV18 and TRBJ1-5, with 7 bases fitting TRBD1. Germline V lookup: CDR1 KGHSH, CDR2 LQKENI. The CDR3 extends over 14 amino acids. J gave up 5 bases and V 2 bases, and 3 bases lay outside the gene matches. The CDR3: CASSPGQVHQPQHF. CDR3 in DNA: TGTGCCAGCTCACCAGGACAGGTACATCAGCCCCAGCATTTT. The full variable domain, completed using reference TRBV18 and TRBJ1-5, is NAGVMQNPRHLVRRRGQEARLRCSPMKGHSHVYWYRQLPEEGLKFMVYLQKENIIDESGMPKERFSAEFPKEGPSILRIQQVVRGDSAAYFCASSPGQVHQPQHFGDGTRLSIL.

The rearrangement joins TRBV6-1 to TRBJ2-7, with TRBD2 identical over 13 bases. The V segment lost 4 bases and the J segment 4 bases; nucleotides outside the gene matches: 13. The CDR3 totals 18 residues. CDR1 is MNHNS, CDR2 SASEGT, per germline. The CDR3 DNA sequence: TGTGCCAGCAGTGGGGGACTAGCGGGAACAAAGCTTGCTTACGAGCAGTACGTC. It yields the protein CASSGGLAGTKLAYEQYV.

The rearrangement links TRBV28 to TRBJ2-2; 7 nucleotides align to TRBD2. CDR3 length: 16 residues. Germline V CDR1 and CDR2: MDHEN, SYDVKM. Trimming at V came to 3 bases and at J to 0 bases, leaving 4 bases not matched to a gene. CDR3 nucleotide sequence: TGTGCCAGCAGTTTCCCGGGACTACCGAACACCGGGGAGCTGTTTTTT. Protein: CASSFPGLPNTGELFF. Using reference TRBV28 and TRBJ2-2 for the parts outside the CDR3, the full variable domain is DVKVTQSSRYLVKRTGEKVFLECVQDMDHENMFWYRQDPGLGLRLIYFSYDVKMKEKGDIPEGYSVSREKKERFSLILESASTNQTSMYLCASSFPGLPNTGELFFGEGSRLTVL.

The V and J genes are TRBV29-1 and TRBJ1-2; D not certain. Germline V gives CDR1 SQVTM, CDR2 ANQGSEA. The CDR3 has 14 residues. V dropped 7 bases and J dropped 4 bases, with 19 bases sitting between them. The CDR3 region is CSATRYLPLYGYTF. The CDR3, as DNA: TGCAGCGCCACACGTTACCTCCCCCTCTATGGCTACACCTTC.

This clone has just one count. The V and J genes are TRBV19 and TRBJ2-6, with 7 bases aligning to TRBD1. Trimming at V came to 6 bases and at J to 2 bases, leaving 10 bases not matched to a gene. Germline values: CDR1 LNHDA, CDR2 SQIVND (reference sequence). CDR3 length: 17 residues. Written as DNA, the CDR3 is TGTGCCAGTAGCGCTTCGGACAGGCGCACTGGGGCCAACGTCCTGACTTTC. The encoded protein is CASSASDRRTGANVLTF.

The V and J genes are TRBV30 and TRBJ2-7; 7 bases fit TRBD1. This CDR3 has 13 amino acids. J gave up 2 bases and V 3 bases, and 4 bases lay outside the gene matches. Germline loops: CDR1 GTSNPN, CDR2 SVGIG (reference sequence). The CDR3 nucleotides are TGTGCCTGGAGCAGGGGACAGACCTACGAGCAGTACTTC. It encodes CAWSRGQTYEQYF.

This chain links TRBV29-1 with TRBJ2-7; 15 nucleotides align to TRBD2. Germline assignment: CDR1 SQVTM and CDR2 ANQGSEA. CDR3 length: 15 residues. Trimming removed 6 bases from V and 6 bases from J; junction bases left unmatched: 9. The CDR3 is CSVGLAGGVLSEQYF. For the CDR3, the DNA is TGCAGCGTGGGACTAGCGGGAGGAGTTCTCTCCGAGCAGTACTTC.

This clone was counted a few times. This chain links TRBV7-3 with TRBJ2-5, with 8 bases matching TRBD2. With 1 base clipped from V and 1 base from J, the junction kept 2 bases outside the gene matches. The germline CDR1 and CDR2 sequences are SGHTA and FQGTGA. This CDR3 comprises 15 residues. CDR3 DNA sequence: TGTGCCAGCAGCTTAATAGCGGGGCTCCAAGAGACCCAGTACTTC. Amino acids: CASSLIAGLQETQYF.

The chain couples TRBV25-1 to TRBJ2-1; 9 nucleotides align to TRBD1. Trimming took 4 bases from V and 7 from J; bases not matched to a gene: 11. Germline V gene data show CDR1 as MGHDK and CDR2 as SYGVNS. CDR3 size: 16 residues. The CDR3 coding sequence is TGTGCCAGCAGTGCCTCAGGGGGACAGGGCTCAAATGAGCAGTTCTTC. Amino acids: CASSASGGQGSNEQFF.

CDR3 region: CASSSYRGSRAQPQHF. The CDR3, as DNA: TGTGCCAGCAGTTCTTACAGGGGATCGCGTGCTCAGCCCCAGCATTTT. This chain uses TRBV27 with TRBJ1-5; 7 positions match TRBD1. Germline V gene sequence: CDR1 MNHEY, CDR2 SMNVEV (reference sequence). V lost 4 bases, J lost 6 bases, and 12 bases stayed unmatched. The length of the CDR3 is 16 residues.

This rearrangement joins TRBV2 to TRBJ2-5; D is ambiguous. V lost 6 bases, J lost 2 bases, and 4 bases lay in between. Germline-derived CDR1 and CDR2 are SNHLY and FYNNEI. This CDR3 region has 11 residues. CDR3 DNA: TGTGCCAGCAGGCAGCAAGAGACCCAGTACTTC. This translates into CASRQQETQYF.

The chain is built from TRBV19 and TRBJ1-5; D gene uncertain. Germline V gene data show CDR1 as LNHDA and CDR2 as SQIVND (reference sequence). CDR3 length: 14 amino acids. V lost 5 bases and J 0 bases, leaving 8 bases between the germline ends. The CDR3 sequence: CASSWQVSNQPQHF. The CDR3 coding sequence is TGTGCCAGTAGTTGGCAGGTTAGCAATCAGCCCCAGCATTTT.

CDR3 protein: CASSLYRGNTEAFF. CDR3 sequence (DNA): TGTGCCAGCAGTTTGTATCGAGGGAACACTGAAGCTTTCTTT. The chain uses TRBV27 and TRBJ1-1; no definite D call. The CDR3 has 14 amino acids. Trimming took off 3 bases at V and 1 base at J, with 9 bases between the two ends. Germline CDR1 and CDR2: MNHEY and SMNVEV (reference sequence).